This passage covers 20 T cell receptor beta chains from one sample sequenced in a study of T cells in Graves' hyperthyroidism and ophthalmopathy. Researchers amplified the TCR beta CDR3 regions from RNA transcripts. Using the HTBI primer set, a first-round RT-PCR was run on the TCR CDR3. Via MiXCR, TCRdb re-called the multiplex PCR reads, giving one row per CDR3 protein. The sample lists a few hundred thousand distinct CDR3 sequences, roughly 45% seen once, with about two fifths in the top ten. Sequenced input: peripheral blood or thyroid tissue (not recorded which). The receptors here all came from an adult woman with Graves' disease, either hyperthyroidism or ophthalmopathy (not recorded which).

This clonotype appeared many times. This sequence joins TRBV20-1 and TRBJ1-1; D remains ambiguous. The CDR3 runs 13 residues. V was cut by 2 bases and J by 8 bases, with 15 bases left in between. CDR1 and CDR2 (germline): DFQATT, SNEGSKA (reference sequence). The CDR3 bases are TGCAGTGCTAGAAGGTCGAGAGAGGGCGAAGCTTTCTTT. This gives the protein CSARRSREGEAFF.

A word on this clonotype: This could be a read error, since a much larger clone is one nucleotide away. CDR3 residues: CASSPDFGQYF. The CDR3 DNA sequence: TGTGCCAGCAGTCCTGACTTTGGGCAGTACTTC. J is TRBJ2-7 and V is TRBV6-5, with D uncertain. Germline values: CDR1 MNHEY, CDR2 SVGAGI. The V and J ends lost 5 bases and 9 bases respectively, with 11 bases between them. The CDR3 covers 11 residues.

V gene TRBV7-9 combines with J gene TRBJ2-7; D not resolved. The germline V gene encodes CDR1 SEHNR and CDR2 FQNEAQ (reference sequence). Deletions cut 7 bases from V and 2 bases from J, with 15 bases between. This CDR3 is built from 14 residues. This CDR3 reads CASTSPQTAYEQYF. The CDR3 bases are TGTGCCAGCACCTCGCCACAGACTGCCTACGAGCAGTACTTC. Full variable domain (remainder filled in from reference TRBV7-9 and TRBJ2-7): DTGVSQNPRHKITKRGQNVTFRCDPISEHNRLYWYRQTLGQGPEFLTYFQNEAQLEKSRLLSDRFSAERPKGSFSTLEIQRTEQGDSAMYLCASTSPQTAYEQYFGPGTRLTVT.

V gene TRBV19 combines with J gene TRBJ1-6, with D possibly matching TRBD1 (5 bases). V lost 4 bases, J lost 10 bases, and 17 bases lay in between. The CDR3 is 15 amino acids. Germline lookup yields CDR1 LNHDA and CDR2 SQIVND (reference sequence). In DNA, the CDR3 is TGTGCCAGTAGTACCATGGACGGGGCCCGATCACCCCTCCACTTT. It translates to CASSTMDGARSPLHF.

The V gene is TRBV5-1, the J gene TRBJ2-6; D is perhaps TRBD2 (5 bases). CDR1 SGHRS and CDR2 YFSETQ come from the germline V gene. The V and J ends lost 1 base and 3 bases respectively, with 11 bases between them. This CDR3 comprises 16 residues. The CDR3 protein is CASSLMGRRGANVLTF. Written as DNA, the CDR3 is TGCGCCAGCAGCTTGATGGGGAGACGTGGGGCCAACGTCCTGACTTTC.

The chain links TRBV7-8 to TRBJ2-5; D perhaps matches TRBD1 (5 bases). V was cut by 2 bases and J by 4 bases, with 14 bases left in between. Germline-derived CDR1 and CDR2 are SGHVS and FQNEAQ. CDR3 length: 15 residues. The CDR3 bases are TGTGCCAGCAGCTTATCCTCAGGGATACTAGAGACCCAGTACTTC. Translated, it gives CASSLSSGILETQYF.

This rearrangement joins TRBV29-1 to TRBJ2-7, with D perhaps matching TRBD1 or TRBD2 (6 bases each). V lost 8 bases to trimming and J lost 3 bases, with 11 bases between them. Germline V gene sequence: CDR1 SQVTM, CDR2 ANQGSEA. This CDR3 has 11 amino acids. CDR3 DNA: TGCAGCTTGGCGGGACACTACGAGCAGTACTTC. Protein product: CSLAGHYEQYF.

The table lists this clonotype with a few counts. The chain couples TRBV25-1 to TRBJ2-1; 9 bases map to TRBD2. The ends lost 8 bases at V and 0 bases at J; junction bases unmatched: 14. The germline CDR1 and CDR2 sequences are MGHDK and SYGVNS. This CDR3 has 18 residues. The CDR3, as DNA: TGTGCCAGCTTGGCGCGACCGGCGGGAGGGGGCTCCTACAATGAGCAGTTCTTC. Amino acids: CASLARPAGGGSYNEQFF.

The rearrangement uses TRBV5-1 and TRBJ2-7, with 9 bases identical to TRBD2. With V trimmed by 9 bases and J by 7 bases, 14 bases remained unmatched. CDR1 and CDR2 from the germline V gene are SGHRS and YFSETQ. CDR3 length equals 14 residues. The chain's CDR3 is CATSTAGGTGEQYF. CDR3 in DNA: TGCGCCACCTCCACAGCGGGGGGCACCGGGGAGCAGTACTTC.

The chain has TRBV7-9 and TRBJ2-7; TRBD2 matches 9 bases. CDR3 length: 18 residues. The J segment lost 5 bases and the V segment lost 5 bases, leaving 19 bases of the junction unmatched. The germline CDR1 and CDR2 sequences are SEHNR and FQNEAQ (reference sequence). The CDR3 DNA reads TGTGCCAGCAGCCCGAGACTAGCGGCAAGCGTTAGACCGAACGAGCAGTACTTC. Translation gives CASSPRLAASVRPNEQYF. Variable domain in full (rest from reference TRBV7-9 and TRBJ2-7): DTGVSQNPRHKITKRGQNVTFRCDPISEHNRLYWYRQTLGQGPEFLTYFQNEAQLEKSRLLSDRFSAERPKGSFSTLEIQRTEQGDSAMYLCASSPRLAASVRPNEQYFGPGTRLTVT.

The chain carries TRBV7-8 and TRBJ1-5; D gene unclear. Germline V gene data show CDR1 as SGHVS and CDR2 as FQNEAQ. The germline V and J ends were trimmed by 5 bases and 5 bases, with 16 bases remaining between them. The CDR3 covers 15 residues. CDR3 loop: CASSPGGIGHQPQHF. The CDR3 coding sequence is TGTGCCAGCAGCCCGGGAGGGATCGGCCATCAGCCCCAGCATTTT.

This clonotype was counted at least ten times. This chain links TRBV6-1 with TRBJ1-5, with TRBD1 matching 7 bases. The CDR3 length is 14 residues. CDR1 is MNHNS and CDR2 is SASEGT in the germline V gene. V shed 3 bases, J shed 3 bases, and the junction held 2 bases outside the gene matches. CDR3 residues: CASSEGQNNQPQHF. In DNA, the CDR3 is TGTGCCAGCAGTGAGGGACAGAACAATCAGCCCCAGCATTTT.

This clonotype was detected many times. CDR3 in amino acids: CASSFGAYEQYF. In nucleotides, the CDR3 is TGTGCCAGCAGCTTTGGGGCGTACGAGCAGTACTTC. This sequence joins TRBV7-9 and TRBJ2-7; a weak D match, TRBD1 (5 bases). CDR3 size: 12 residues. Trimming stripped 3 bases from V and 4 bases from J, with 7 bases between. Germline CDR1 is SEHNR and CDR2 is FQNEAQ (reference sequence).

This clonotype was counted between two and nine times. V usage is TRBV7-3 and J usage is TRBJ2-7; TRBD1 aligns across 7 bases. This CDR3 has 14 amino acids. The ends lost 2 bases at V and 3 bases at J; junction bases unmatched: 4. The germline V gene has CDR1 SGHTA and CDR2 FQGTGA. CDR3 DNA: TGTGCCAGCAGCTTAGACAGGGACCACTACGAGCAGTACTTC. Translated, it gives CASSLDRDHYEQYF. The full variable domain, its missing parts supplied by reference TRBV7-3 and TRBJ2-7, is GAGVSQTPSNKVTEKGKYVELRCDPISGHTALYWYRQSLGQGPEFLIYFQGTGAADDSGLPNDRFFAVRPEGSVSTLKIQRTERGDSAVYLCASSLDRDHYEQYFGPGTRLTVT.

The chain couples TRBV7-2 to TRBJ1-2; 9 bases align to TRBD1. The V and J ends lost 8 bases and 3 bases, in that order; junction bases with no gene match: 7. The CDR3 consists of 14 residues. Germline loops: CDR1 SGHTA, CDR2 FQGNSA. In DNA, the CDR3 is TGTGCCAGCGGGGGGACAGGGAGTCACTATGGCTACACCTTC. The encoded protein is CASGGTGSHYGYTF.

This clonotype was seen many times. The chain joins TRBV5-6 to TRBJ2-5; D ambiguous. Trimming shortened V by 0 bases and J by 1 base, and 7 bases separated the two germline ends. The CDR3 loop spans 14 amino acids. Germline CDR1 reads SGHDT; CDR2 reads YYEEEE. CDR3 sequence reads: CASSLGPIQETQYF. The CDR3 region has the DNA TGTGCCAGCAGCTTGGGACCGATCCAAGAGACCCAGTACTTC.

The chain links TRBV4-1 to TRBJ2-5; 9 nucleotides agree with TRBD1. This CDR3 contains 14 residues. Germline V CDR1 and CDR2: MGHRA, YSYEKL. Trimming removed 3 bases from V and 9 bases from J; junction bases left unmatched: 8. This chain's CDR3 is CASSQGQGLRAQYF. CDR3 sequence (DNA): TGCGCCAGCAGCCAGGGACAGGGTCTTCGGGCCCAGTACTTC.

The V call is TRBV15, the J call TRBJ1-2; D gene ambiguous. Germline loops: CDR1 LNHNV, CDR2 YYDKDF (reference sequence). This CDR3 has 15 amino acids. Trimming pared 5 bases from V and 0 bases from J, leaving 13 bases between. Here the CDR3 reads CATSPGWGTNYGYTF. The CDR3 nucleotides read TGTGCCACCAGCCCGGGGTGGGGAACTAACTATGGCTACACCTTC. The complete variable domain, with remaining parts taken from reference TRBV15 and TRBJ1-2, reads DAMVIQNPRYQVTQFGKPVTLSCSQTLNHNVMYWYQQKSSQAPKLLFHYYDKDFNNEADTPDNFQSRRPNTSFCFLDIRSPGLGDTAMYLCATSPGWGTNYGYTFGSGTRLTVV.

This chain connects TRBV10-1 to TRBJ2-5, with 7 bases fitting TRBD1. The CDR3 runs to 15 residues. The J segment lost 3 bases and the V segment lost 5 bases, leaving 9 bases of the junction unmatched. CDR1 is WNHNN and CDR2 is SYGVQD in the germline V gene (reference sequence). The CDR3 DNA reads TGCGCCAGCAGTCCTACCGGGACAGCGAAAGAGACCCAGTACTTC. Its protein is CASSPTGTAKETQYF.

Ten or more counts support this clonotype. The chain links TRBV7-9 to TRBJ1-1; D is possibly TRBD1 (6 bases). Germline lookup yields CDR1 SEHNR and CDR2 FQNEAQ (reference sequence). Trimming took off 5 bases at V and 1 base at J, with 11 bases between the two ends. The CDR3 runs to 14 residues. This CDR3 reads CASSTQGKNTEAFF. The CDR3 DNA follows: TGTGCCAGCAGCACACAGGGTAAGAACACTGAAGCTTTCTTT.